Following are 8 T cell receptor beta chains from one sample sequenced in a study of PD-1 blockade in mismatch repair-deficient tumors. The repertoire was sequenced with immunoSEQ multiplex PCR; TCRdb's copy has only in-frame clones and lacks some. Of roughly 120,000 clones in the sample, 88% are singletons; the top ten hold 12%. The sequencing used peripheral blood, collected approximately 72 weeks after starting pembrolizumab. The source is an adult with mismatch repair-deficient cancer.

V gene TRBV6-5 combines with J gene TRBJ2-6; tentative D call: TRBD1 (5 bases). The CDR3 totals 15 residues. Deletions cut 3 bases from V and 1 base from J, with 7 bases between. Germline CDR1 MNHEY, CDR2 SVGAGI. The CDR3 DNA follows: TGTGCCAGCAGTTATAAGGGGTCTGGGGCCAACGTCCTGACTTTC. It specifies CASSYKGSGANVLTF.

This clone appeared a single time. The CDR3: CASIISGRAVETQYF. Written as DNA, the CDR3 is TGTGCCAGCATAATTAGCGGGAGGGCCGTAGAGACCCAGTACTTC. The chain links TRBV5-8 to TRBJ2-5; 11 nucleotides line up with TRBD2. The CDR3 contains 15 residues. Germline assignment: CDR1 SGHTS and CDR2 YDEGEE. V lost 6 bases to trimming and J lost 4 bases; unmatched junction nucleotides: 8.

V and J are TRBV27 and TRBJ2-7; TRBD2 matches at 7 bases. The CDR3 has 13 amino acids. CDR1 is MNHEY and CDR2 is SMNVEV in the germline V gene (reference sequence). V was clipped by 6 bases and J by 2 bases; unmatched bases: 4. CDR3 region: CASRGTTTYEQYF. Here the CDR3 DNA reads TGTGCCAGCAGGGGGACTACTACCTACGAGCAGTACTTC.

This rearrangement joins TRBV7-9 to TRBJ1-5; tentative D call: TRBD1 (6 bases). From germline, CDR1 is SEHNR and CDR2 FQNEAQ (reference sequence). The length of the CDR3 is 15 residues. Trimming cost V 5 bases and J 2 bases, with 13 bases left between them. Written as DNA, the CDR3 is TGTGCCAGCAGCCAAGGGGGGGGAGGCAATCAGCCCCAGCATTTT. It encodes CASSQGGGGNQPQHF.

This rearrangement joins TRBV11-2 to TRBJ2-2, with a tentative D call TRBD2 (5 bases). The CDR3 totals 16 residues. The germline gives CDR1 SGHAT, CDR2 FQNNGV. Trimming pared 1 base from V and 0 bases from J, leaving 9 bases between. CDR3 sequence: CASSLGAEANTGELFF. In DNA form, the CDR3 reads TGTGCCAGCAGCTTAGGGGCGGAGGCGAACACCGGGGAGCTGTTTTTT.

The V call is TRBV19, the J call TRBJ2-5; TRBD1 matches at 8 bases. The germline gives CDR1 LNHDA, CDR2 SQIVND (reference sequence). The ends lost 5 bases at V and 6 bases at J; junction bases unmatched: 8. This CDR3 has 14 residues. The CDR3 coding sequence is TGTGCCAGTAGTTCCTGGACAGGGATGAAGACCCAGTACTTC. It specifies CASSSWTGMKTQYF. Using reference TRBV19 and TRBJ2-5 for the parts outside the CDR3, the full variable domain is DGGITQSPKYLFRKEGQNVTLSCEQNLNHDAMYWYRQDPGQGLRLIYYSQIVNDFQKGDIAEGYSVSREKKESFPLTVTSAQKNPTAFYLCASSSWTGMKTQYFGPGTRLLVL.

This clone appeared a single time. The gene calls are TRBV19 and TRBJ2-7, with 11 nucleotides matching TRBD2. Germline V gene sequence: CDR1 LNHDA, CDR2 SQIVND (reference sequence). Trimming took 5 bases from V and 3 from J; bases not matched to a gene: 6. This CDR3 has 15 amino acids. CDR3 bases: TGTGCCAGTAGTCCTTCGACTAGCGGGAACTACGAGCAGTACTTC. It translates to CASSPSTSGNYEQYF.

DNA for the CDR3: TGCAGCGTTGAAGAGGGGCCATATCAGCCCCAGCATTTT. This gives the protein CSVEEGPYQPQHF. This chain joins TRBV29-1 and TRBJ1-5; TRBD1 might be the D (5 bases). The CDR3 contains 13 residues. The V end was cut by 0 bases, the J end by 5 bases, with 8 bases between. Germline V gene lookup returns CDR1 SQVTM and CDR2 ANQGSEA.